These 28 T cell receptor beta chains originate from one sample sequenced in a study of T cell changes during pregnancy in multiple sclerosis. Profiled with immunoSEQ multiplex PCR; TCRdb holds only in-frame clones, not every one. Among under 95,000 clones, over 80% were seen once, and the ten largest hold 2% to 2.5%. The specimen comprised peripheral blood, sampled after pregnancy. The source is a female donor with multiple sclerosis, enrolled in a pregnancy study.

The V gene is TRBV19, the J gene TRBJ1-2, with D unresolved. There are 14 residues in the CDR3. The V gene lost 1 base and the J gene lost 2 bases, with 8 bases spanning the gap. Looked up from germline, CDR1 is LNHDA and CDR2 is SQIVND (reference sequence). The CDR3 bases are TGTGCCAGTAGTATAGGGGCCCAAAACTATGGCTACACCTTC. Translating gives CASSIGAQNYGYTF.

The V and J genes are TRBV5-4 and TRBJ2-2; unclear D gene. V lost 1 base and J lost 5, with 12 bases in between. Per germline, CDR1 SGHNT and CDR2 YYREEE (reference sequence). This CDR3 comprises 15 residues. The CDR3 sequence is CASSLLAAPTGELFF. The CDR3 nucleotides read TGTGCCAGCAGCTTGTTGGCAGCGCCAACCGGGGAGCTGTTTTTT.

The chain couples TRBV6-5 to TRBJ1-2; 9 nucleotides agree with TRBD1. The V segment lost 7 bases and the J segment 8 bases; nucleotides outside the gene matches: 8. The germline V gene has CDR1 MNHEY and CDR2 SVGAGI. The CDR3 length is 13 residues. CDR3 region: CASTGQGGSGYTF. The CDR3, as DNA: TGTGCCAGCACGGGACAGGGAGGAAGCGGCTACACCTTC.

This chain connects TRBV10-3 to TRBJ1-1; D remains ambiguous. V was trimmed by 3 bases and J by 4 bases, leaving 12 bases between them. Germline lookup yields CDR1 ENHRY and CDR2 SYGVKD. The CDR3 consists of 14 residues. CDR3 in amino acids: CAISEIWLLTEAFF. The CDR3 bases are TGTGCCATCAGTGAAATTTGGCTGCTCACTGAAGCTTTCTTT.

This clone was detected ten times or more. The rearrangement links TRBV7-8 to TRBJ1-2; D is perhaps TRBD1 (5 bases). CDR1 and CDR2 from the germline V gene are SGHVS and FQNEAQ. V lost 2 bases, J lost 8 bases, and 12 bases lay in between. There are 13 residues in the CDR3. In DNA, the CDR3 is TGTGCCAGCAGCTTAAGTGGGGGGGAGGGCTACACCTTC. Translation: CASSLSGGEGYTF.

The V call is TRBV7-9, the J call TRBJ2-7, with D unclear. This CDR3 comprises 13 residues. Germline assignment: CDR1 SEHNR and CDR2 FQNEAQ (reference sequence). The V and J ends lost 4 bases and 0 bases respectively, with 7 bases between them. The DNA for the CDR3 is TGTGCCAGCAGCTCCCCAATCTCCTACGAGCAGTACTTC. Translating gives CASSSPISYEQYF.

This clone was found once. This chain joins TRBV6-1 and TRBJ1-3, with a tentative D call TRBD1 (6 bases). The germline V gene has CDR1 MNHNS and CDR2 SASEGT. This CDR3 region has 13 residues. V lost 2 bases and J lost 11, with 13 bases in between. The CDR3 reads CASSEYQGWAIYF. The CDR3 DNA reads TGTGCCAGCAGTGAATATCAGGGGTGGGCCATATATTTT.

The chain combines TRBV13 with TRBJ2-1; 8 positions agree with TRBD2. Trimming removed 7 bases from V and 5 bases from J; junction bases left unmatched: 7. This CDR3 is 14 amino acids long. Germline CDR1 and CDR2: PRHDT and FYEKMQ (reference sequence). The CDR3 DNA follows: TGTGCCAGCACCCAAAGGCGGGAGGACAATGAGCAGTTCTTC. It yields the protein CASTQRREDNEQFF.

The chain recombines TRBV7-2 with TRBJ1-1, with D uncertain. There are 11 residues in the CDR3. The germline V gene encodes CDR1 SGHTA and CDR2 FQGNSA. The ends were cut back, 5 bases at V and 10 bases at J, with 11 bases in the middle. The CDR3 DNA reads as TGTGCCAGCAGCCCAGTGAGCGTAGCTTTCTTT. Its translation: CASSPVSVAFF.

The chain has TRBV18 and TRBJ1-1, with 8 positions matching TRBD1. CDR3 size: 14 residues. The germline V gene has CDR1 KGHSH and CDR2 LQKENI. V shed 3 bases, J shed 6 bases, and the junction held 6 bases outside the gene matches. The CDR3 loop is CASSPPGQGSEAFF. The CDR3 nucleotides are TGTGCCAGCTCACCCCCCGGACAGGGTTCTGAAGCTTTCTTT. The variable domain in full, completed from reference TRBV18 and TRBJ1-1, reads NAGVMQNPRHLVRRRGQEARLRCSPMKGHSHVYWYRQLPEEGLKFMVYLQKENIIDESGMPKERFSAEFPKEGPSILRIQQVVRGDSAAYFCASSPPGQGSEAFFGQGTRLTVV.

The chain has TRBV10-3 and TRBJ1-2; 9 nucleotides line up with TRBD1. Germline V gene sequence: CDR1 ENHRY, CDR2 SYGVKD. There are 16 residues in the CDR3. Germline trimming cut 3 bases from V and 8 bases from J; bases unmatched to any gene: 13. The CDR3: CAISDKSGQGLEGYTF. In DNA, the CDR3 is TGTGCCATCAGTGACAAGTCCGGACAGGGGCTGGAAGGCTACACCTTC.

The chain recombines TRBV14 with TRBJ1-1; D perhaps matches TRBD1 (5 bases). The CDR3 totals 13 residues. Germline CDR1 and CDR2: SGHDN and FVKESK. V shed 0 bases and J shed 7 bases, with 9 bases lying between them. This chain's CDR3 is CASSQDHRGEAFF. The CDR3 nucleotides are TGTGCCAGCAGCCAAGATCATAGGGGTGAAGCTTTCTTT.

V usage is TRBV4-1 and J usage is TRBJ1-2; D not certain. Trimming removed 5 bases from V and 0 bases from J, with 7 bases in between. This CDR3 has 13 residues. Germline V CDR1 and CDR2: MGHRA, YSYEKL. The CDR3 loop is CASSLEANYGYTF. DNA for the CDR3: TGCGCCAGCAGCTTGGAGGCTAACTATGGCTACACCTTC.

This CDR3 is CASSPITGGNQPQHF. In DNA form, the CDR3 reads TGTGCCAGCAGCCCCATAACAGGGGGTAATCAGCCCCAGCATTTT. The genes are TRBV7-9 and TRBJ1-5; 8 bases are a match to TRBD1. The CDR3 sequence is 15 residues long. CDR1 SEHNR and CDR2 FQNEAQ come from the germline V gene (reference sequence). The junction had 7 bases not matched to a gene; V was cut back by 5 bases and J by 4 bases.

The chain uses TRBV27 and TRBJ1-1, with no clear D. The CDR3 is made up of 13 amino acids. Germline assignment: CDR1 MNHEY and CDR2 SMNVEV (reference sequence). The V gene lost 3 bases and the J gene lost 5 bases, with 10 bases spanning the gap. The CDR3, as DNA: TGTGCCAGCAGTTTCCATCCCCGGACTGAAGCTTTCTTT. This gives the protein CASSFHPRTEAFF.

This chain links TRBV4-1 with TRBJ2-5; the D gene is possibly TRBD2 (6 bases). The CDR3 length is 17 residues. Germline CDR1 reads MGHRA; CDR2 reads YSYEKL. Trimming took 1 base from V and 2 from J, leaving 17 bases between them. The CDR3 here is CASSQGGISGAQETQYF. CDR3 bases: TGCGCCAGCAGCCAAGGAGGCATTAGCGGAGCTCAAGAGACCCAGTACTTC.

This chain joins TRBV7-9 and TRBJ2-1; D is ambiguous. The germline CDR1 and CDR2 sequences are SEHNR and FQNEAQ (reference sequence). Deletions cut 5 bases from V and 4 bases from J, with 15 bases between. The CDR3 has 15 amino acids. CDR3 coding DNA: TGTGCCAGCAGCCCCCTTGGGCGTGGGTACAATGAGCAGTTCTTC. Its translation: CASSPLGRGYNEQFF.

DNA for the CDR3: TGTGCCATCAGCGCGCAGGGGGCGCGGGGCTATGGCTACACCTTC. Encoded protein: CAISAQGARGYGYTF. The chain combines TRBV10-3 with TRBJ1-2; 8 nucleotides line up with TRBD1. V trimming: 6 bases; J trimming: 4 bases; junction bases outside the gene matches: 10. The CDR3 is made up of 15 amino acids. Germline CDR1 and CDR2: ENHRY and SYGVKD.

The chain uses TRBV5-1 and TRBJ1-1; tentatively, D is TRBD1 (6 bases). V lost 0 bases and J 0 bases, leaving 12 bases between the germline ends. This CDR3 region has 16 residues. Germline V gene lookup returns CDR1 SGHRS and CDR2 YFSETQ. The chain's CDR3 is CASSLGRDRMNTEAFF. The CDR3 DNA follows: TGCGCCAGCAGCTTGGGTCGTGACAGGATGAACACTGAAGCTTTCTTT.

This clone was seen only once. The rearrangement uses TRBV6-1 and TRBJ1-4; D is ambiguous. This CDR3 has 13 amino acids. Germline values: CDR1 MNHNS, CDR2 SASEGT. Trimming took 4 bases from V and 8 from J, leaving 11 bases between them. The CDR3 DNA reads as TGTGCCAGCAGTGCGGAACAGAGCGAAAAACTGTTTTTT. Residues: CASSAEQSEKLFF.

The genes are TRBV27 and TRBJ1-2; tentative D call: TRBD1 (6 bases). This CDR3 is 14 amino acids long. Germline CDR1 and CDR2: MNHEY and SMNVEV (reference sequence). The ends were cut back, 2 bases at V and 7 bases at J, with 14 bases in the middle. DNA of the CDR3: TGTGCCAGCAGTTTAGAACAGGGTCGAAGTGGCTACACCTTC. This codes for CASSLEQGRSGYTF.

The rearrangement links TRBV2 to TRBJ1-5; no clear D. V shed 7 bases and J shed 3 bases, with 10 bases lying between them. The CDR3 runs to 13 residues. Germline CDR1 is SNHLY and CDR2 is FYNNEI. The CDR3 loop is CASTEGNNQPQHF. CDR3 sequence (DNA): TGTGCCAGCACCGAGGGCAACAATCAGCCCCAGCATTTT.

The gene calls are TRBV11-1 and TRBJ2-5; D ambiguous. CDR1 is SGHAT and CDR2 is FQDESV in the germline V gene (reference sequence). The CDR3 covers 13 residues. V was trimmed by 2 bases and J by 2 bases, leaving 6 bases between them. This CDR3 reads CASSLTVQETQYF. The CDR3 DNA reads TGTGCCAGCAGCTTAACAGTACAAGAGACCCAGTACTTC.

In this sample, this clone turned up a few times. An end of the junction does not agree with germline; a read error may underlie this. The V call is TRBV6-5, the J call TRBJ1-6, with a weak D call TRBD1 (5 bases). CDR3 size: 14 residues. The germline CDR1 and CDR2 sequences are MNHEY and SVGAGI. The CDR3 region is CASTYGSGNIPLHF. The CDR3, as DNA: TGTGCCAGCACTTACGGCTCAGGGAACATCCCCCTCCACTTT.

The chain couples TRBV13 to TRBJ2-1, with TRBD1 matching over 12 bases. In germline, CDR1 is PRHDT, CDR2 FYEKMQ (reference sequence). The V and J ends lost 4 bases and 8 bases, in that order; junction bases with no gene match: 9. The CDR3 sequence is 16 residues long. CDR3 sequence: CASSSRTGQGADEQFF. The CDR3 DNA reads TGTGCCAGCAGCTCACGCACGGGACAGGGGGCCGATGAGCAGTTCTTC.

This rearrangement joins TRBV10-3 to TRBJ2-5; 13 bases agree with TRBD2. Trimming at V came to 4 bases and at J to 5 bases, leaving 7 bases not matched to a gene. The V gene's germline CDR1 is ENHRY and CDR2 SYGVKD. This CDR3 contains 16 residues. Here the CDR3 DNA reads TGTGCCATCAGTGTCCAGACTAGCGGGGGGTTGGAGACCCAGTACTTC. Its translation is CAISVQTSGGLETQYF.

This chain joins TRBV7-3 and TRBJ1-3, with 8 bases that match TRBD1. Trimming cost V 5 bases and J 4 bases; bases outside gene matches: 7. The CDR3 runs to 15 residues. Germline-derived CDR1 and CDR2 are SGHTA and FQGTGA. CDR3: CASSLSGGFGNTIYF. The CDR3 DNA sequence: TGTGCCAGCAGCCTATCAGGGGGCTTCGGAAACACCATATATTTT.

CDR3 sequence reads: CASSPWTGGRPDTQYF. The CDR3 DNA is TGTGCCAGCAGCCCATGGACAGGGGGGCGACCAGATACGCAGTATTTT. This chain uses TRBV7-9 with TRBJ2-3, with TRBD1 identical over 10 bases. The CDR3 contains 16 residues. V was clipped by 5 bases and J by 4 bases; unmatched bases: 9. CDR1 and CDR2 from the germline V gene are SEHNR and FQNEAQ (reference sequence).